The 25 T cell receptor beta chains below were found in one sample sequenced in a study of T cell repertoires in cytomegalovirus infection. MiXCR was run by TCRdb on the reads, yielding one entry per CDR3 protein. Of approximately 600,000 distinct CDR3 sequences in the sample, almost 40% were seen once. Their antigens are not known. The sequencing used cultured PBMCs, collected from culture after CMV antigen stimulation. The receptors originated from a human donor in good health (CMV status not recorded). Some clones in this sample may be carry-over from other donors' samples.

This clonotype was observed a handful of times. This sequence joins TRBV7-9 and TRBJ2-5; 8 nucleotides line up with TRBD2. Germline-derived CDR1 and CDR2 are SEHNR and FQNEAQ (reference sequence). Unmatched junction bases numbered 2, after V lost 7 bases and J lost 7 bases. This CDR3 has 11 residues. The CDR3 is CASTAGGTQYF. DNA for the CDR3: TGTGCCAGCACGGCGGGGGGGACCCAGTACTTC.

The rearrangement links TRBV7-9 to TRBJ2-5; D unclear. The germline V gene encodes CDR1 SEHNR and CDR2 FQNEAQ (reference sequence). V gave up 2 bases and J gave up 5 bases, with 18 bases separating them. This CDR3 is built from 16 residues. The CDR3 nucleotides read TGTGCCAGCAGCTTATCCAGGAATGACCGCTGGGAGACCCAGTACTTC. It encodes CASSLSRNDRWETQYF. The whole variable domain, remainder taken from reference TRBV7-9 and TRBJ2-5, is DTGVSQNPRHKITKRGQNVTFRCDPISEHNRLYWYRQTLGQGPEFLTYFQNEAQLEKSRLLSDRFSAERPKGSFSTLEIQRTEQGDSAMYLCASSLSRNDRWETQYFGPGTRLLVL.

This clonotype has only a few counts. The chain is built from TRBV7-9 and TRBJ2-7; perhaps TRBD1 as D (6 bases). Germline V gene data show CDR1 as SEHNR and CDR2 as FQNEAQ (reference sequence). The V gene lost 5 bases and the J gene lost 5 bases, with 22 bases spanning the gap. This CDR3 has 16 amino acids. CDR3 amino acids: CASSAPQGNLPNEQYF. The CDR3 DNA is TGTGCCAGCAGCGCCCCCCAGGGGAACCTCCCTAACGAGCAGTACTTC.

The chain is built from TRBV7-2 and TRBJ2-7; 7 positions match TRBD2. Germline V gene lookup returns CDR1 SGHTA and CDR2 FQGNSA. Trimming removed 4 bases from V and 2 bases from J; junction bases left unmatched: 2. The CDR3 runs to 13 residues. The CDR3 is CASSWGGAYEQYF. As DNA, the CDR3 is TGTGCCAGCAGCTGGGGGGGAGCCTACGAGCAGTACTTC. Full variable domain (outside the CDR3, taken from reference TRBV7-2 and TRBJ2-7): GAGVSQSPSNKVTEKGKDVELRCDPISGHTALYWYRQSLGQGLEFLIYFQGNSAPDKSGLPSDRFSAERTGGSVSTLTIQRTQQEDSAVYLCASSWGGAYEQYFGPGTRLTVT.

The chain combines TRBV19 with TRBJ2-7, with 7 bases fitting TRBD1. This CDR3 has 14 amino acids. Germline V gene lookup returns CDR1 LNHDA and CDR2 SQIVND (reference sequence). The ends lost 6 bases at V and 7 bases at J; junction bases unmatched: 12. The CDR3 region is CASSNVDRANEQYF. CDR3 nucleotides: TGTGCCAGTAGCAACGTAGACAGGGCGAATGAGCAGTACTTC.

V and J are TRBV7-9 and TRBJ2-2; 13 bases are shared with TRBD2. Trimming took 5 bases from V and 6 from J; bases not matched to a gene: 9. The CDR3 length is 17 residues. The V gene's germline CDR1 is SEHNR and CDR2 FQNEAQ (reference sequence). The DNA of the CDR3 is TGTGCCAGCAGCCACCGGGGACTAGCGGGAATGTCCGGGGAGCTGTTTTTT. It specifies CASSHRGLAGMSGELFF.

The CDR3 is CASSFSGRTDTQYF. CDR3 nucleotide sequence: TGTGCCAGCAGCTTTAGCGGCCGCACAGATACGCAGTATTTT. The rearrangement joins TRBV7-2 to TRBJ2-3, with D maybe TRBD2 (6 bases). Trimming removed 3 bases at V and 1 base at J, with 8 bases between. In germline, CDR1 is SGHTA, CDR2 FQGNSA. CDR3 size: 14 residues.

The V gene is TRBV6-1, the J gene TRBJ2-2, with D perhaps TRBD1 or TRBD2 (6 bases each). The germline V and J ends were trimmed by 1 base and 1 base, with 13 bases remaining between them. Germline assignment: CDR1 MNHNS and CDR2 SASEGT. CDR3 length equals 17 residues. CDR3 in DNA: TGTGCCAGCAGTGAAGGTCGAGGGGGGTGGAACACCGGGGAGCTGTTTTTT. It encodes CASSEGRGGWNTGELFF.

This clonotype came up a few times. The genes are TRBV19 and TRBJ1-1, with a possible D match to TRBD1 (6 bases). The CDR3 extends over 14 amino acids. The V end lost 7 bases, the J end lost 3 bases, and 15 bases lay between the germline ends. Germline lookup yields CDR1 LNHDA and CDR2 SQIVND (reference sequence). The CDR3, as DNA: TGTGCCAGTATGTGGGGGCCGACCGACACTGAAGCTTTCTTT. Protein sequence: CASMWGPTDTEAFF. The whole variable domain, remainder taken from reference TRBV19 and TRBJ1-1, is DGGITQSPKYLFRKEGQNVTLSCEQNLNHDAMYWYRQDPGQGLRLIYYSQIVNDFQKGDIAEGYSVSREKKESFPLTVTSAQKNPTAFYLCASMWGPTDTEAFFGQGTRLTVV.

The chain couples TRBV6-2 or TRBV6-3 to TRBJ2-1; possible D gene TRBD2, 5 bases. Deletions cut 6 bases from V and 8 bases from J, with 17 bases between. Per the germline V gene, CDR1 is MNHEY and CDR2 is SVGEGT. This CDR3 is built from 14 residues. CDR3 amino acids: CASRRRLAWDEQFF. In nucleotides, the CDR3 is TGTGCCAGCAGGCGTCGCCTAGCTTGGGATGAGCAGTTCTTC.

V gene TRBV12-3 or TRBV12-4 combines with J gene TRBJ2-7, with TRBD1 matching over 7 bases. The CDR3 length is 15 residues. The V gene end was trimmed by 5 bases and the J gene end by 5 bases; junction bases not matched to a gene: 12. CDR3 loop: CASSRWTGGGHEQYF. CDR3 sequence (DNA): TGTGCCAGCAGTCGATGGACAGGCGGCGGACACGAGCAGTACTTC.

The rearrangement uses TRBV29-1 and TRBJ2-2; D uncertain. The length of the CDR3 is 12 residues. Trimming took 3 bases from V and 7 from J, leaving 9 bases between them. Germline CDR1 is SQVTM and CDR2 is ANQGSEA. CDR3 in DNA: TGCAGCGTTGATCAAGGGTACGGGGAGCTGTTTTTT. It yields the protein CSVDQGYGELFF.

The chain carries TRBV15 and TRBJ2-5, with TRBD1 matching 8 bases. Per germline, CDR1 LNHNV and CDR2 YYDKDF (reference sequence). The CDR3 contains 14 residues. J gave up 7 bases and V 5 bases, and 9 bases lay outside the gene matches. The CDR3 loop is CATSPSRGHGTQYF. The CDR3 nucleotides read TGTGCCACCAGCCCCAGCAGGGGGCACGGGACCCAGTACTTC.

The chain is built from TRBV11-2 and TRBJ2-1; 7 positions match TRBD1. Germline lookup yields CDR1 SGHAT and CDR2 FQNNGV. With 7 bases clipped from V and 2 bases from J, the junction kept 5 bases outside the gene matches. The CDR3 extends over 14 amino acids. Here the CDR3 DNA reads TGTGCCAGCAACCGGGACAGAGCCTACAATGAGCAGTTCTTC. Residues: CASNRDRAYNEQFF.

Many counts were recorded for this clonotype. This rearrangement joins TRBV7-6 to TRBJ2-1; either TRBD1 or TRBD2 may supply D (5 bases each). The length of the CDR3 is 14 residues. CDR1 and CDR2 (germline): SGHVS, FNYEAQ. V shed 11 bases and J shed 10 bases, with 24 bases lying between them. CDR3 coding DNA: TGTGCCCTGTCCGGGGCGGTCGGTAATTGGGAGCAGTTCTTC. It yields the protein CALSGAVGNWEQFF.

This sequence joins TRBV7-9 and TRBJ1-6; possibly TRBD1 for D (6 bases). CDR1 is SEHNR, CDR2 FQNEAQ, per germline (reference sequence). Trimming took off 6 bases at V and 6 bases at J, with 18 bases between the two ends. CDR3 length: 16 amino acids. DNA of the CDR3: TGTGCCAGCAGGGATAACAGGGTTGGGGGTAATTCACCCCTCCACTTT. This translates into CASRDNRVGGNSPLHF.

This chain connects TRBV28 to TRBJ1-6, with 12 nucleotides matching TRBD1. The CDR3 has 19 amino acids. The junction had 16 bases not matched to a gene; V was cut back by 6 bases and J by 7 bases. Germline V gives CDR1 MDHEN, CDR2 SYDVKM. Written as DNA, the CDR3 is TGTGCCAGCAGGGGATGGGGACAGGGGGCCGGAGGACCGAATTCACCCCTCCACTTT. It is translated as CASRGWGQGAGGPNSPLHF.

This clonotype was recorded many times. The chain combines TRBV7-2 with TRBJ2-7; D tentatively reads TRBD1 or TRBD2 (5 bases each). V lost 1 base and J lost 12, with 19 bases in between. The CDR3 consists of 14 residues. Germline lookup yields CDR1 SGHTA and CDR2 FQGNSA. CDR3 nucleotides: TGTGCCAGCAGCTTAGTAGGGACCGACTACCTGCCGTACTTC. Its protein product is CASSLVGTDYLPYF. Supplemented by reference TRBV7-2 and TRBJ2-7, the full variable domain reads GAGVSQSPSNKVTEKGKDVELRCDPISGHTALYWYRQSLGQGLEFLIYFQGNSAPDKSGLPSDRFSAERTGGSVSTLTIQRTQQEDSAVYLCASSLVGTDYLPYFGPGTRLTVT.

V and J are TRBV19 and TRBJ1-5; no clear D gene. This CDR3 comprises 15 residues. Trimming took off 4 bases at V and 0 bases at J, with 10 bases between the two ends. CDR1 is LNHDA, CDR2 SQIVND, per germline (reference sequence). The CDR3 DNA follows: TGTGCCAGTAGTACGTGGGCCACTAGCAATCAGCCCCAGCATTTT. Amino acids: CASSTWATSNQPQHF.

To note about this clonotype: Sequence at one end of the junction differs from germline and may be a read error. The rearrangement uses TRBV12-3 or TRBV12-4 and TRBJ1-3, with 7 bases identical to TRBD1. The CDR3 contains 12 residues. CDR3 protein: CASSFWDSKSNF. CDR3 nucleotides: TGTGCCAGCAGTTTCTGGGACAGTAAGTCGAATTTT.

The chain couples TRBV27 to TRBJ2-1, with 8 bases matching TRBD2. The CDR3 consists of 16 residues. CDR1 and CDR2 from the germline V gene are MNHEY and SMNVEV (reference sequence). The trim removed 4 bases at V and 3 bases at J, leaving 8 bases unmatched. The CDR3 loop is CASSSGTRSFYNEQFF. DNA of the CDR3: TGTGCCAGCAGTTCCGGGACTAGGTCGTTCTACAATGAGCAGTTCTTC.

The chain recombines TRBV3-1 with TRBJ2-5; D is unresolved. This CDR3 has 15 amino acids. Trimming took 1 base from V and 5 from J, leaving 14 bases between them. Germline V lookup: CDR1 LGHDT, CDR2 YNNKEL (reference sequence). The CDR3 bases are TGTGCCAGCAGCCAAGTAGGCGGACCCGCGGAGACCCAGTACTTC. Encoded protein: CASSQVGGPAETQYF.

This clonotype was seen only a few times. The chain employs TRBV6-1 and TRBJ2-1; 7 positions agree with TRBD1. The germline CDR1 and CDR2 sequences are MNHNS and SASEGT. The length of the CDR3 is 13 residues. The J segment lost 6 bases and the V segment lost 7 bases, leaving 6 bases of the junction unmatched. The DNA of the CDR3 is TGTGCCAGCACGGTGGCAGGGGGCAATGAGCAGTTCTTC. Translation: CASTVAGGNEQFF.

The V and J genes are TRBV7-2 and TRBJ2-1, with 12 bases fitting TRBD2. The junction had 4 bases not matched to a gene; V was cut back by 5 bases and J by 5 bases. This CDR3 spans 15 amino acids. Germline V gene sequence: CDR1 SGHTA, CDR2 FQGNSA. CDR3 sequence: CASSPTSGRDNEQFF. In DNA form, the CDR3 reads TGTGCCAGCAGCCCGACTAGCGGGAGAGACAATGAGCAGTTCTTC.

For this clonotype: An end of the junction does not agree with germline; a read error may underlie this. The rearrangement joins TRBV9 to TRBJ2-1; D is tentatively TRBD1 or TRBD2 (5 bases each). The CDR3 sequence is 12 residues long. Per germline, CDR1 SGDLS and CDR2 YYNGEE. The CDR3 loop reads CASSVSSRGPLF. CDR3 in DNA: TGTGCCAGCAGCGTATCATCGAGGGGCCCGCTCTTC.